The rows below give T cell receptor beta chains drawn from one sample of a study of blood T cells in healthy people across ages. TCRdb called the 5' RACE reads again in MiXCR, with one record for every CDR3 protein. The sample lists about 800,000 distinct CDR3 sequences, about three fifths occurring once. What was sequenced was blood. These receptors were taken from a man aged 25 to 40 in good health. CDR3s include the opening cysteine and the closing phenylalanine or tryptophan. A D gene is named only where the DNA matches it firmly. Clone size is not always given. Where it is, it says once, few, many or a class for expanded clones.

j_gene | d_gene | v_gene | abundance | CDR3aa | CDR3nt
TRBJ1-1 | NA | TRBV4-1 | NA | CASSQEQGGGTEAFF | TGCGCCAGCAGCCAAGAACAGGGCGGGGGCACTGAAGCTTTCTTT
TRBJ1-6 | TRBD1 | TRBV18 | few | CASSPDRGNSPLHF | TGTGCCAGCAGTCCTGACAGGGGAAATTCACCCCTCCACTTT
TRBJ2-1 | NA | TRBV5-1 | NA | CASSRMDSYNEQFF | TGCGCCAGCAGCCGTATGGACAGCTACAATGAGCAGTTCTTC
TRBJ2-7 | TRBD1 | TRBV6-6 | NA | CASSRQGVMSGIQYF | TGTGCCAGCAGCAGACAGGGGGTGATGTCGGGGATTCAGTACTTC
TRBJ2-5 | TRBD2 | TRBV7-9 | NA | CASSPGTSGGSQETQYF | TGTGCCAGCAGCCCTGGGACTAGCGGGGGGTCCCAAGAGACCCAGTACTTC
TRBJ1-5 | NA | TRBV29-1 | NA | CSVAQENQPQHF | TGCAGCGTTGCTCAGGAGAACCAGCCCCAGCATTTT
TRBJ2-5 | TRBD2 | TRBV12-3/TRBV12-4 | NA | CASNLAGGYNEQYF | TGTGCCAGCAATCTAGCGGGAGGGTACAATGAGCAGTACTTC
TRBJ2-5 | NA | TRBV7-9 | NA | CASSLRRGSLQETQYF | TGTGCCAGCAGCTTACGGCGAGGCAGCCTTCAAGAGACCCAGTACTTC
TRBJ1-2 | NA | TRBV7-9 | NA | CASSLGAQRGGYTF | TGTGCCAGCAGCTTAGGAGCCCAAAGGGGAGGCTACACCTTC
TRBJ2-5 | NA | TRBV3-1 | few | CASSQAGFGETQYF | TGTGCCAGCAGCCAAGCGGGGTTTGGAGAGACCCAGTACTTC
TRBJ1-2 | NA | TRBV4-1 | few | CASSHHRALGYGYTF | TGCGCCAGCAGCCACCACAGGGCGCTGGGCTATGGCTACACCTTC
TRBJ2-3 | NA | TRBV6-2/TRBV6-3 | once | CASSPARDHTQYF | TGTGCCAGCAGTCCCGCCAGAGACCATACGCAGTATTTT
TRBJ1-2 | NA | TRBV6-1 | once | CASKPSGTENYGYTF | TGTGCCAGCAAACCCTCTGGGACGGAGAACTATGGCTACACCTTC
TRBJ2-7 | TRBD2 | TRBV6-2/TRBV6-3 | NA | CASNSGFPYEQYF | TGTGCCAGCAATAGCGGGTTCCCCTACGAGCAGTACTTC
TRBJ2-3 | NA | TRBV5-6 | NA | CASSFWGLTDTQYF | TGTGCCAGCAGCTTCTGGGGGCTAACAGATACGCAGTATTTT
TRBJ2-3 | NA | TRBV28 | NA | CASSLQAGRDTQYF | TGTGCCAGCAGTCTCCAAGCGGGCCGAGATACGCAGTATTTT